This T cell receptor beta chain was identified in a study of T-cell reconstitution after alpha-beta-depleted transplantation in children. The CDR3 totals 14 residues. Looked up from germline, CDR1 is SQVTM and CDR2 is ANQGSEA. With V trimmed by 6 bases and J by 4 bases, 5 bases remained unmatched. Using unique molecular identifiers, the investigators prepared the TCRbeta library. Each CDR3 protein is one row after TCRdb ran MiXCR on the PCR reads. The sample includes about 600,000 distinct CDR3 sequences, over 9.5% of them seen just once. The clonotype originates from a human donor who donated a stem cell graft to a child with acute myeloid leukemia. The genes are TRBV29-1 and TRBJ2-1; 11 nucleotides line up with TRBD2. The sample was PBMCs from the stem cell graft donor, taken from the stem cell graft. The CDR3 here is CSVTGTSGYNEQFF. The CDR3 DNA reads TGCAGCGTAACAGGGACTAGCGGATACAATGAGCAGTTCTTC.